The 2 T cell receptor beta chains below come from one sample, sequenced in a study of beta chain features in type 1 diabetes (dated by TCRdb to 2017 to 2018). Library creation used the immunoSEQ multiplex PCR assay. The entire amount of isolated RNA was reverse transcribed using the High Capacity cDNA Reverse Transcription Kit, so the sequenced TCRB transcripts were expressed ones. Held by TCRdb, this immuneACCESS table contains in-frame sequences only and omits some clones. Under half of the omission traces to an unresolved V gene where checked; the cause of the rest is unknown. Here the sample has under 45,000 clones; 50% occur a single time. About 0.25% of the sample is in the top ten clones. Material: stem cell memory CD4+ T cells from blood. The sample's cell subset or site label, in plain terms: stem cell-like memory CD4+ T cells. The source is a woman aged 25 to 39 in good health.

The gene calls are TRBV27 and TRBJ2-1; 9 positions match TRBD2. Germline CDR1 reads MNHEY; CDR2 reads SMNVEV (reference sequence). This CDR3 region has 16 residues. Trimming cost V 0 bases and J 7 bases; bases outside gene matches: 7. CDR3 protein: CASSLSMAGGGNEQFF. The CDR3, as DNA: TGTGCCAGCAGTTTATCGATGGCGGGAGGGGGTAATGAGCAGTTCTTC.

The CDR3 DNA is TGTGCCAGCAGCCTTGGACTAGCGGGAAGAGATACGCAGTATTTT. It codes for CASSLGLAGRDTQYF. V usage is TRBV7-3 and J usage is TRBJ2-3, with 12 nucleotides matching TRBD2. This CDR3 contains 15 residues. Germline-derived CDR1 and CDR2 are SGHTA and FQGTGA. V shed 5 bases, J shed 5 bases, and the junction held 5 bases outside the gene matches.